This TCR beta chain was obtained from a study of technical replicates of blood from a handful of donors. Assay used: immunoSEQ multiplex PCR; TCRdb lists only in-frame clones, some missing. The sample holds under 95,000 clones, roughly 98% seen once. This CDR3 has 14 residues. Germline CDR1 and CDR2: SNHLY and FYNNEI. V was clipped by 5 bases and J by 5 bases; unmatched bases: 5. Only one count was recorded for this clone. The chain combines TRBV2 with TRBJ2-5; 10 bases align to TRBD1. Sequenced sample: T cells isolated from PBMCs. The receptor was derived from a human donor in good health. CDR3 residues: CASSPSGQGETQYF. CDR3 sequence (DNA): TGTGCCAGCAGTCCCTCGGGACAGGGGGAGACCCAGTACTTC.